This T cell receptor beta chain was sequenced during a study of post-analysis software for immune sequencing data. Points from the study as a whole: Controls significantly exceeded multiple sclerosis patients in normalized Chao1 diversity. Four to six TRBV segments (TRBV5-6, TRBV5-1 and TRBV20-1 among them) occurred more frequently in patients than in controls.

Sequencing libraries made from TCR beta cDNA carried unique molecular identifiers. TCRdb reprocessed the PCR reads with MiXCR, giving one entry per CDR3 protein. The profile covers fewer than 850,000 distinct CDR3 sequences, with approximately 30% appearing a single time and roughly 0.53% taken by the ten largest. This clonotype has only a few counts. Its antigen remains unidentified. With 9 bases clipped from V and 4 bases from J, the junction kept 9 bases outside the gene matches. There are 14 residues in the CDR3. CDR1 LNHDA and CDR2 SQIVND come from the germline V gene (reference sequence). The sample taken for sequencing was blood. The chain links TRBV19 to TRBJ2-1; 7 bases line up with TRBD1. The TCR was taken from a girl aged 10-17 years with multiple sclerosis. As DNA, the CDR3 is TGTGCCAGAACTCGGGACAGAGTATACAATGAGCAGTTCTTC. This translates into CARTRDRVYNEQFF.